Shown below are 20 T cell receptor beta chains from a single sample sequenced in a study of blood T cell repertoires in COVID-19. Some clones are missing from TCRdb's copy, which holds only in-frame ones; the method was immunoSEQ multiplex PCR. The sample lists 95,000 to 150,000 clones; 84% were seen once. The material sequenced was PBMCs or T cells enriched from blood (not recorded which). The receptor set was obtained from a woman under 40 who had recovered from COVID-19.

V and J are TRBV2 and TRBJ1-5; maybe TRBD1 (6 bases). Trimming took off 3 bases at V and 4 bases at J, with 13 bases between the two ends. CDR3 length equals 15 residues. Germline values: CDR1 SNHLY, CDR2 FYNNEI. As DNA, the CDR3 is TGTGCCAGCAGTGATTGGGGGCTCGGGAATCAGCCCCAGCATTTT. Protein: CASSDWGLGNQPQHF.

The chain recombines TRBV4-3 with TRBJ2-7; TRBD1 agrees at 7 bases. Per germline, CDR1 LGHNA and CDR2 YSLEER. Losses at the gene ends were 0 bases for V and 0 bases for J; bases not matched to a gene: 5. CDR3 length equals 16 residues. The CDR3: CASSQDVGTASYEQYF. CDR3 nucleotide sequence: TGCGCCAGCAGCCAAGATGTCGGGACAGCCTCCTACGAGCAGTACTTC.

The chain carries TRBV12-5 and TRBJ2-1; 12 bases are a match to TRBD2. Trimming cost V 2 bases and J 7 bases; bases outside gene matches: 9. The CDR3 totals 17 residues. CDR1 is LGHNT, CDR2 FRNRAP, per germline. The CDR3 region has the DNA TGTGCTAGTGGTTTGTCAACTAGCGGGAGGCTAAGGAATGAGCAGTTCTTC. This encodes CASGLSTSGRLRNEQFF.

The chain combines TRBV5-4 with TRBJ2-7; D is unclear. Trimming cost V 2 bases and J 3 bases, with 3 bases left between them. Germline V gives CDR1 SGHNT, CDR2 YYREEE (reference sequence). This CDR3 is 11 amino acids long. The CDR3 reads CASSFYYEQYF. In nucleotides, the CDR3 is TGTGCCAGCAGCTTTTACTACGAGCAGTACTTC.

CDR3 residues: CASSIGGDQPQHF. The CDR3, as DNA: TGTGCCAGCAGTATCGGGGGGGATCAGCCCCAGCATTTT. The chain couples TRBV6-4 to TRBJ1-5, with D perhaps matching TRBD1 (5 bases). There are 13 residues in the CDR3. V was shortened by 5 bases and J by 5 bases, with 10 bases between the two germline ends. Germline V gene sequence: CDR1 MRHNA, CDR2 SNTAGT.

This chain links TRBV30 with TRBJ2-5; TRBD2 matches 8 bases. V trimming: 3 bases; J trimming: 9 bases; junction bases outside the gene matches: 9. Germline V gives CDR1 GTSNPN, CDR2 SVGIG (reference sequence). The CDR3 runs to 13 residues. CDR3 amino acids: CAWRVSGSGAQYF. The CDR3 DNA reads TGTGCCTGGAGGGTCAGCGGGAGTGGGGCCCAGTACTTC.

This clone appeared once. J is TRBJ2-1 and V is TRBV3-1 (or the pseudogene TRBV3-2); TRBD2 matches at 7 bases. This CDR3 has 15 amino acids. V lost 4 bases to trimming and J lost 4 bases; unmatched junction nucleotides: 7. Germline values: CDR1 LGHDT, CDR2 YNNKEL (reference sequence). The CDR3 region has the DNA TGTGCCAGCAGCCCTCGGGGAGCGGGGTACAATGAGCAGTTCTTC. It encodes CASSPRGAGYNEQFF.

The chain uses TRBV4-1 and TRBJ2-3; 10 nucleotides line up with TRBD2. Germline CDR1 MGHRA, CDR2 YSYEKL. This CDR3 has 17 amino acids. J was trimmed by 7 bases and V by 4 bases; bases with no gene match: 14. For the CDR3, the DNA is TGCGCCAGCAGCCCAACCCGTCTCGGACTAGCGGCAAATACGCAGTATTTT. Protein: CASSPTRLGLAANTQYF.

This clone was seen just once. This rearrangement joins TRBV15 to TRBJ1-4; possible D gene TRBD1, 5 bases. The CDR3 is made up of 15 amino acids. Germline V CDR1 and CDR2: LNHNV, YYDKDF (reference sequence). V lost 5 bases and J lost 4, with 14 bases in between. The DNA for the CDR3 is TGTGCCACCAGCCCCCGCCGGCAGGGTAATGAAAAACTGTTTTTT. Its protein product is CATSPRRQGNEKLFF.

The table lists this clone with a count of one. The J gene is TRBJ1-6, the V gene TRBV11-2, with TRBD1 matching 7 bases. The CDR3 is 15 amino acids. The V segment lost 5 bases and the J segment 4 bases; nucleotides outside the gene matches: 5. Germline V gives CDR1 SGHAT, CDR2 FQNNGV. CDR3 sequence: CASSRDSLYNSPLHF. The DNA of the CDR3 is TGTGCCAGCAGCCGGGACAGTCTTTATAATTCACCCCTCCACTTT.

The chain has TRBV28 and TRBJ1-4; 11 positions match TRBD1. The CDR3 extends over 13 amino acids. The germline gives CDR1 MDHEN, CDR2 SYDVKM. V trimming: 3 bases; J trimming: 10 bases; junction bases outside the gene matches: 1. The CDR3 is CASSLGTGGKLFF. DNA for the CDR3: TGTGCCAGCAGTTTGGGGACAGGGGGAAAACTGTTTTTT.

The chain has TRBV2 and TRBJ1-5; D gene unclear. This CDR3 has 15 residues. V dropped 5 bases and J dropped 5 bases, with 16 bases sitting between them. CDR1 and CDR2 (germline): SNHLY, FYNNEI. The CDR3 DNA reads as TGTGCCAGCAGTTTTGACACCGGAGGTTATCAGCCCCAGCATTTT. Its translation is CASSFDTGGYQPQHF.

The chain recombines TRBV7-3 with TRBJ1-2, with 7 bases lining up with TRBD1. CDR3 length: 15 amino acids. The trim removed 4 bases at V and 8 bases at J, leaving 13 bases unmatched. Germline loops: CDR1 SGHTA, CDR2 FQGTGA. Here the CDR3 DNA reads TGTGCCAGCAGCTCACCGATGACAGGGCCCAGAGGCTACACCTTC. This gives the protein CASSSPMTGPRGYTF.

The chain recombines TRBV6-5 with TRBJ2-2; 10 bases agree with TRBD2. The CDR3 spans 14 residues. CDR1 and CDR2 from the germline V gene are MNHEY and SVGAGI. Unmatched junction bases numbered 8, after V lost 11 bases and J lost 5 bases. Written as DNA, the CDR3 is TGTGCCGTCAAGCGGGAGGGCCTTACCGGGGAGCTGTTTTTT. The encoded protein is CAVKREGLTGELFF.

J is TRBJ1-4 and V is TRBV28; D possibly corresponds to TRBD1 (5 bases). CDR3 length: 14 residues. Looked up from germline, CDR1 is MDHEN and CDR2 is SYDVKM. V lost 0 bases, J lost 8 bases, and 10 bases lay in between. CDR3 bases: TGTGCCAGCAGTTTATGGGGGCCCCAGGAAAAACTGTTTTTT. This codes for CASSLWGPQEKLFF.

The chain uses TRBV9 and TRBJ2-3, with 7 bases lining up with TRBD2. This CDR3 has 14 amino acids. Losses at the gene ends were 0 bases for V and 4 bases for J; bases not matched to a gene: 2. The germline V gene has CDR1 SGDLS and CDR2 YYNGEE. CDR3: CASSVGGGADTQYF. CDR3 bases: TGTGCCAGCAGCGTAGGTGGGGGGGCAGATACGCAGTATTTT.

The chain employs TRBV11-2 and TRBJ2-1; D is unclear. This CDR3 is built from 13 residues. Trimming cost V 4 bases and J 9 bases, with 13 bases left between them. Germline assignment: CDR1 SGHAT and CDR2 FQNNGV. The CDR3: CASSSSHTGEQFF. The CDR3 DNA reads TGTGCCAGCAGCTCCTCACATACGGGTGAGCAGTTCTTC. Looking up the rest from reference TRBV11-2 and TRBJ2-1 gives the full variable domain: EAGVAQSPRYKIIEKRQSVAFWCNPISGHATLYWYQQILGQGPKLLIQFQNNGVVDDSQLPKDRFSAERLKGVDSTLKIQPAKLEDSAVYLCASSSSHTGEQFFGPGTRLTVL.

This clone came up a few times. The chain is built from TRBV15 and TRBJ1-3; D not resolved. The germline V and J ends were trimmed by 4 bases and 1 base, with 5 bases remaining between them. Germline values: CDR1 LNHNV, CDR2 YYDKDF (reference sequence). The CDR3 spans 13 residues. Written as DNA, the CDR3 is TGTGCCACCAGCACCGGGTCTGGAAACACCATATATTTT. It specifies CATSTGSGNTIYF.

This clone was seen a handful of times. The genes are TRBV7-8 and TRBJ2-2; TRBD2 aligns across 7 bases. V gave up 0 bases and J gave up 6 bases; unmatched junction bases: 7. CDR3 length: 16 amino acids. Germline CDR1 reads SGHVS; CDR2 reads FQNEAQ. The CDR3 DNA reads TGTGCCAGCAGCTTAGCGTCGACCGCGGGGGCCGGGGAGCTGTTTTTT. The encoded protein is CASSLASTAGAGELFF.

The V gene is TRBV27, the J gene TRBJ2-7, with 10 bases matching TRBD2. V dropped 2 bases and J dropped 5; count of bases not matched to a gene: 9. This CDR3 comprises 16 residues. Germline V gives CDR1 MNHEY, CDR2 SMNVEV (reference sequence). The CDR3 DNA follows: TGTGCCAGCAGTTTAACCACTAGCGGGATTAGCGACGAGCAGTACTTC. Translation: CASSLTTSGISDEQYF.